This TCR beta chain was found in a study of graft-versus-host responses after intestinal transplantation. Study summary: As for transplant type, recipients had multivisceral, liver-intestinal, or isolated intestinal grafts.

As for this clone: What it binds is not known.

The germline CDR1 and CDR2 sequences are SGHRS and YFSETQ. This CDR3 contains 20 residues. V lost 0 bases, J lost 0 bases, and 12 bases stayed unmatched. The assay was immunoSEQ multiplex PCR, and TCRdb's table has in-frame clones only and misses some. The sample contains more than 95,000 clones, about 90% of which appear only once. This receptor was identified in a human donor who received an intestinal transplant. The sample in question was unstimulated CD4+ T cells sorted from spleen or lymph node cells, obtained before intestinal transplant. The chain couples TRBV5-1 to TRBJ2-7; 13 nucleotides match TRBD2. The CDR3 nucleotides read TGCGCCAGCAGCTTGGAGGGACTAGCGGGAATTTTACGACTCTCCTACGAGCAGTACTTC. Residues: CASSLEGLAGILRLSYEQYF.